The 23 T cell receptor beta chains given below trace back to one sample, sequenced in a study of somatic mutations in cytotoxic T cells in rheumatoid arthritis. Assay: immunoSEQ multiplex PCR; the TCRdb copy retains only in-frame clones and omits some. The sample holds around 3,200 clones; under 85% are singletons and the top ten take around 63%. The sequenced sample consisted of CD8+ T cells sorted from blood. These receptor sequences come from a man aged 35 to 55 with rheumatoid arthritis.

V and J are TRBV19 and TRBJ1-2, with D tentatively TRBD1 (5 bases). Between the trimmed V and J ends, which lost 0 bases and 8 bases, there was a span of 16 bases. In germline, CDR1 is LNHDA, CDR2 SQIVND (reference sequence). The CDR3 runs to 15 residues. The CDR3 region is CASSIDLTGVRGYTF. The CDR3 nucleotides are TGTGCCAGTAGTATAGATCTGACGGGGGTACGGGGCTACACCTTC.

By proportion, this clone is large. The chain's CDR3 is CASSSWGLAGGGRTYEQYF. The CDR3 coding sequence is TGCGCCAGCAGCTCCTGGGGGCTAGCGGGAGGTGGACGGACCTACGAGCAGTACTTC. The chain employs TRBV5-1 and TRBJ2-7, with TRBD2 matching 11 bases. The CDR3 sequence is 19 residues long. V lost 3 bases, J lost 2 bases, and 16 bases stayed unmatched. Germline assignment: CDR1 SGHRS and CDR2 YFSETQ.

The sample holds a few counts of this clone. The chain uses TRBV7-9 and TRBJ2-7; 10 positions agree with TRBD2. This CDR3 contains 15 residues. J lost 3 bases, V lost 6 bases, and 8 bases had no gene match. The germline V gene has CDR1 SEHNR and CDR2 FQNEAQ (reference sequence). The CDR3 sequence is CASRQSSSGSYEQYF. CDR3 DNA sequence: TGTGCCAGCAGGCAATCTTCTAGCGGGAGCTACGAGCAGTACTTC.

Note on this clone: This same CDR3 is encoded by further DNA sequences in the sample. The V and J genes are TRBV27 and TRBJ1-5, with D maybe TRBD1 (5 bases). The V and J ends lost 5 bases and 3 bases respectively, with 11 bases between them. The CDR3 loop spans 14 amino acids. Germline CDR1 is MNHEY and CDR2 is SMNVEV (reference sequence). CDR3 coding DNA: TGTGCCAGCAGTCACCGGGACTCCAATCAGCCCCAGCATTTT. It yields the protein CASSHRDSNQPQHF.

In its sample, this clone was seen once. The V gene is TRBV28, the J gene TRBJ2-1, with TRBD2 matching over 11 bases. Looked up from germline, CDR1 is MDHEN and CDR2 is SYDVKM. The V and J ends lost 2 bases and 9 bases, in that order; junction bases with no gene match: 0. The CDR3 totals 13 residues. The CDR3 protein is CASSLTSGSEQFF. The CDR3, as DNA: TGTGCCAGCAGTTTAACTAGCGGGAGTGAGCAGTTCTTC. Based on the CDR3 plus reference TRBV28 and TRBJ2-1, the full variable domain is DVKVTQSSRYLVKRTGEKVFLECVQDMDHENMFWYRQDPGLGLRLIYFSYDVKMKEKGDIPEGYSVSREKKERFSLILESASTNQTSMYLCASSLTSGSEQFFGPGTRLTVL.

This clone has only one observation. The CDR3 spells CASSADRVNQPQHF. DNA of the CDR3: TGTGCCAGCAGCGCGGACAGGGTCAATCAGCCCCAGCATTTT. The chain combines TRBV7-9 with TRBJ1-5; 8 bases agree with TRBD1. This CDR3 is built from 14 residues. The ends lost 5 bases at V and 3 bases at J; junction bases unmatched: 3. Per the germline V gene, CDR1 is SEHNR and CDR2 is FQNEAQ (reference sequence).

The sample holds one count of this clone. The chain uses TRBV29-1 and TRBJ2-7; unclear D gene. Trimming took 1 base from V and 1 from J, leaving 2 bases between them. Looked up from germline, CDR1 is SQVTM and CDR2 is ANQGSEA. The length of the CDR3 is 11 residues. The CDR3, as DNA: TGCAGCGTTGAAGCGTCCTACGAGCAGTACTTC. Protein: CSVEASYEQYF.

The chain uses TRBV5-1 and TRBJ2-7, with 8 bases matching TRBD1. The junction had 14 bases not matched to a gene; V was cut back by 4 bases and J by 5 bases. Germline V gene data show CDR1 as SGHRS and CDR2 as YFSETQ. The length of the CDR3 is 16 residues. CDR3 loop: CASSPPLRQGYDEQYF. The CDR3, as DNA: TGCGCCAGCAGCCCCCCCCTTCGACAGGGGTACGACGAGCAGTACTTC.

This chain's CDR3 is CASRTSGSYNEQFF. CDR3 nucleotides: TGTGCCAGCAGGACTAGCGGGTCCTACAATGAGCAGTTCTTC. The chain carries TRBV27 and TRBJ2-1; TRBD2 aligns across 10 bases. This CDR3 is built from 14 residues. The germline V gene has CDR1 MNHEY and CDR2 SMNVEV (reference sequence). Germline trimming cut 6 bases from V and 1 base from J; bases unmatched to any gene: 0.

About this clone itself: One end of the junction is discordant with germline, which a read error may explain. The chain uses TRBV28 and TRBJ2-2; tentative D call: TRBD1 (6 bases). Germline CDR1 reads MDHEN; CDR2 reads SYDVKM. CDR3 length: 15 residues. This CDR3 reads CASRFKDSQTGELFF. The CDR3 region has the DNA TGTGCCAGCCGTTTCAAGGACAGCCAGACCGGGGAGCTGTTTTTT.

CDR3 loop: CASSGGDRGQYF. The CDR3 DNA follows: TGTGCCAGCTCAGGAGGGGACAGGGGACAGTACTTC. This rearrangement joins TRBV18 to TRBJ2-7, with 10 bases identical to TRBD1. CDR3 length: 12 amino acids. J was trimmed by 10 bases and V by 5 bases; bases with no gene match: 5. CDR1 is KGHSH and CDR2 is LQKENI in the germline V gene.

This clone was picked up one time. The rearrangement links TRBV6-5 to TRBJ2-2, with 11 bases fitting TRBD2. The CDR3 contains 14 residues. Trimming removed 8 bases from V and 4 bases from J; junction bases left unmatched: 3. CDR1 MNHEY and CDR2 SVGAGI come from the germline V gene. This chain's CDR3 is CASGTSGTTGELFF. The CDR3 region has the DNA TGTGCCAGCGGGACTAGCGGAACCACCGGGGAGCTGTTTTTT.

The rearrangement uses TRBV27 and TRBJ2-7, with 10 nucleotides matching TRBD2. CDR1 is MNHEY and CDR2 is SMNVEV in the germline V gene (reference sequence). This CDR3 spans 13 amino acids. Trimming at V came to 5 bases and at J to 2 bases, leaving 0 bases not matched to a gene. CDR3 amino acids: CASSLAGAYEQYF. DNA of the CDR3: TGTGCCAGCAGTCTAGCGGGAGCCTACGAGCAGTACTTC.

The rearrangement joins TRBV27 to TRBJ2-3; 9 bases line up with TRBD1. V lost 1 base and J lost 4; bases outside the gene matches: 6. CDR3 size: 16 residues. Looked up from germline, CDR1 is MNHEY and CDR2 is SMNVEV (reference sequence). The CDR3 spells CASSLFSRQGADTQYF. The CDR3 coding sequence is TGTGCCAGCAGTTTATTCTCCCGACAGGGGGCAGATACGCAGTATTTT.

This clone was observed a few times. This sequence joins TRBV6-4 and TRBJ1-1; D is uncertain. The CDR3 sequence is 13 residues long. Deletions cut 3 bases from V and 5 bases from J, with 10 bases between. The germline V gene encodes CDR1 MRHNA and CDR2 SNTAGT. In nucleotides, the CDR3 is TGTGCCAGCAGTGAAGGAGAGAGGACTGAAGCTTTCTTT. It encodes CASSEGERTEAFF.

This clone turned up a few times. V gene TRBV19 combines with J gene TRBJ2-7, with 7 bases fitting TRBD2. This CDR3 has 15 amino acids. The V segment lost 6 bases and the J segment 2 bases; nucleotides outside the gene matches: 10. The germline V gene has CDR1 LNHDA and CDR2 SQIVND (reference sequence). CDR3: CASSPQGGLPYEQYF. In DNA form, the CDR3 reads TGTGCCAGTAGCCCCCAGGGAGGGCTTCCCTACGAGCAGTACTTC. The full variable domain, rest sourced from reference TRBV19 and TRBJ2-7, is DGGITQSPKYLFRKEGQNVTLSCEQNLNHDAMYWYRQDPGQGLRLIYYSQIVNDFQKGDIAEGYSVSREKKESFPLTVTSAQKNPTAFYLCASSPQGGLPYEQYFGPGTRLTVT.

This chain uses TRBV7-9 with TRBJ2-5; 8 positions agree with TRBD1. The assigned J gene may be wrong: the sequence end matches TRBJ2-7 better. Germline V CDR1 and CDR2: SEHNR, FQNEAQ (reference sequence). There are 16 residues in the CDR3. CDR3 sequence: CASSPTPGQVTYEQYF. CDR3 DNA: TGTGCCAGCAGCCCTACTCCGGGACAGGTAACCTACGAGCAGTACTTC.

This chain links TRBV4-2 with TRBJ1-1, with 7 bases identical to TRBD1. The CDR3 is 12 residues long. Germline values: CDR1 LGHNA, CDR2 YNFKEQ. The ends lost 3 bases at V and 8 bases at J; junction bases unmatched: 3. The CDR3 loop reads CASSHQTGEAFF. CDR3 DNA: TGTGCCAGCAGCCATCAGACAGGGGAAGCTTTCTTT.

The chain has TRBV2 and TRBJ1-4, with D hard to call. CDR1 is SNHLY, CDR2 FYNNEI, per germline. The CDR3 loop spans 12 amino acids. Trimming cost V 7 bases and J 12 bases, with 15 bases left between them. The CDR3 nucleotides read TGTGCCAGCAAGGGAGGGAGGATTGAACTGTTTTTT. As protein: CASKGGRIELFF.

The V gene is TRBV7-9, the J gene TRBJ1-2, with a weak D call TRBD1 (5 bases). V was shortened by 5 bases and J by 3 bases, with 16 bases between the two germline ends. Germline loops: CDR1 SEHNR, CDR2 FQNEAQ (reference sequence). The CDR3 sequence is 15 residues long. The CDR3 sequence: CASSPPAWGDYGYTF. In nucleotides, the CDR3 is TGTGCCAGCAGCCCACCGGCCTGGGGCGACTATGGCTACACCTTC.

To note about this clone: Additional DNA sequences in this sample encode the identical CDR3. CDR3 loop: CSVYRDYEQYF. The CDR3 DNA sequence: TGCAGCGTATACAGGGATTACGAGCAGTACTTC. The genes are TRBV29-1 and TRBJ2-7; tentatively, D is TRBD1 (6 bases). V lost 6 bases and J 4 bases, leaving 10 bases between the germline ends. The germline CDR1 and CDR2 sequences are SQVTM and ANQGSEA. The CDR3 sequence is 11 residues long.

V usage is TRBV19 and J usage is TRBJ2-3; perhaps TRBD1 as D (6 bases). Trimming cost V 1 base and J 3 bases, with 14 bases left between them. Looked up from germline, CDR1 is LNHDA and CDR2 is SQIVND (reference sequence). This CDR3 spans 16 amino acids. CDR3 region: CASSIVAGQGTDTQYF. CDR3 DNA sequence: TGTGCCAGTAGTATAGTGGCAGGTCAGGGGACAGATACGCAGTATTTT.

For the CDR3, the DNA is TGTGCCAGCACCTCCCACAGGGGGCTAGGTCAGCCCCAGCATTTT. As protein: CASTSHRGLGQPQHF. The chain links TRBV28 to TRBJ1-5; 9 positions agree with TRBD1. V trimming: 7 bases; J trimming: 6 bases; junction bases outside the gene matches: 10. The CDR3 is 15 residues long. The germline CDR1 and CDR2 sequences are MDHEN and SYDVKM.